Each of the 6 T cell receptor beta chains below was sequenced from the same sample in a study of cytomegalovirus exposure and HLA in healthy donors (dated by TCRdb to 2017 to 2019). Libraries were prepared through the immunoSEQ multiplex PCR assay. For the multiplex PCR, a mixture combining 60 forward primers for TCR Vbeta segments and 13 reverse primers for TCR Jbeta segments was used. Held by TCRdb, this immuneACCESS table contains in-frame sequences only and omits some clones. Under half of the omission traces to an unresolved V gene where checked; the cause of the rest is unknown. The sample contains around 87,000 clones, about 70% of them found a single time. The ten largest account for around 2.9% of the sample. The material sequenced was PBMCs. The receptors originated from a man aged 35 to 55 in good health and CMV-seronegative.

In its sample, this clone was seen a few times. The rearrangement joins TRBV5-6 to TRBJ2-7; no clear D. CDR3 length equals 14 residues. V dropped 2 bases and J dropped 7 bases, with 16 bases sitting between them. CDR1 is SGHDT and CDR2 is YYEEEE in the germline V gene. In DNA, the CDR3 is TGTGCCAGCAGCTTCGCCGGGTCCCCCTGGGAGCAGTACTTC. Residues: CASSFAGSPWEQYF.

The V gene is TRBV7-2, the J gene TRBJ1-2; tentative D call: TRBD1 (5 bases). Germline V gene sequence: CDR1 SGHTA, CDR2 FQGNSA. There are 12 residues in the CDR3. Trimming left V 6 bases short and J 4 bases short, with 9 bases between. DNA of the CDR3: TGTGCCAGCAGTGGGGCGGCCTATGGCTACACCTTC. Translation gives CASSGAAYGYTF.

The chain uses TRBV6-1 and TRBJ2-1; 7 positions match TRBD1. This CDR3 has 15 residues. Per germline, CDR1 MNHNS and CDR2 SASEGT. J gave up 2 bases and V 4 bases, and 5 bases lay outside the gene matches. DNA of the CDR3: TGTGCCAGCAGTGCTGGGACAGTGACCTACAATGAGCAGTTCTTC. Amino acid sequence: CASSAGTVTYNEQFF.

The V gene is TRBV7-9, the J gene TRBJ2-7; D gene unclear. Germline CDR1 SEHNR, CDR2 FQNEAQ (reference sequence). The CDR3 length is 10 residues. Trimming left V 8 bases short and J 6 bases short, with 8 bases between. Here the CDR3 reads CASGAPEQYF. The CDR3 coding sequence is TGTGCCAGCGGAGCCCCCGAGCAGTACTTC.

V is TRBV19 and J is TRBJ2-2; possibly TRBD1 for D (5 bases). Trimming cost V 11 bases and J 3 bases, with 10 bases left between them. The CDR3 sequence is 12 residues long. Germline loops: CDR1 LNHDA, CDR2 SQIVND (reference sequence). The CDR3 loop is CARRVDTGELFF. The CDR3 region has the DNA TGTGCCCGCAGGGTAGACACCGGGGAGCTGTTTTTT.

This clone showed up just a few times. The V gene is TRBV6-1, the J gene TRBJ1-5; 7 bases agree with TRBD1. The V gene's germline CDR1 is MNHNS and CDR2 SASEGT. The V and J ends lost 1 base and 6 bases, in that order; junction bases with no gene match: 3. CDR3 length equals 14 residues. The CDR3 region has the DNA TGTGCCAGCAGTGAAGGAACAGGGGTTCAGCCCCAGCATTTT. Its translation is CASSEGTGVQPQHF.